This passage covers 6 T cell receptor beta chains from one sample sequenced in a study of cytomegalovirus exposure and HLA in healthy donors. Amplification used 60 Vbeta primers and 13 Jbeta primers. Assay: immunoSEQ multiplex PCR; the TCRdb copy retains only in-frame clones and omits some. The top ten hold roughly 4% of the sample, which has 120,000 to 150,000 clones, roughly 80% seen once. The sequenced material came from PBMCs. These receptors originate from a woman aged 40 to 49 in good health and CMV-seropositive.

The V gene is TRBV5-6, the J gene TRBJ2-7; D ambiguous. The CDR3 has 11 residues. Trimming cost V 1 base and J 5 bases, with 4 bases left between them. Germline CDR1 and CDR2: SGHDT and YYEEEE. The CDR3 DNA follows: TGTGCCAGCAGCTTGTTAAACGAGCAGTACTTC. Translating gives CASSLLNEQYF.

This sequence joins TRBV30 and TRBJ1-1, with 7 bases lining up with TRBD1. Germline CDR1 and CDR2: GTSNPN and SVGIG (reference sequence). The CDR3 length is 11 residues. J gave up 4 bases and V 5 bases, and 1 base lay outside the gene matches. The DNA of the CDR3 is TGTGCCTGGCAGGGGGGCACTGAAGCTTTCTTT. It specifies CAWQGGTEAFF.

V usage is TRBV27 and J usage is TRBJ2-5; D remains ambiguous. The CDR3 loop spans 17 amino acids. Germline V gives CDR1 MNHEY, CDR2 SMNVEV (reference sequence). Trimming left V 4 bases short and J 1 base short, with 19 bases between. CDR3 coding DNA: TGTGCCAGCAGTTCCGACCCCGGCGCGAGGATCCAAGAGACCCAGTACTTC. Its translation is CASSSDPGARIQETQYF.

The CDR3 is CASRAGGGAHEQYF. CDR3 DNA sequence: TGTGCCAGTCGGGCAGGCGGGGGGGCCCACGAGCAGTACTTC. The chain employs TRBV19 and TRBJ2-7, with 9 bases matching TRBD2. CDR3 length equals 14 residues. The trim removed 8 bases at V and 5 bases at J, leaving 10 bases unmatched. Germline-derived CDR1 and CDR2 are LNHDA and SQIVND (reference sequence).

The CDR3 DNA is TGTGCCAGCAGCGTTTCTAGCGGGGGATTTAAGGAGCAGTTCTTC. It is translated as CASSVSSGGFKEQFF. The chain is built from TRBV9 and TRBJ2-1; 10 bases line up with TRBD2. The CDR3 is 15 residues long. The germline V gene has CDR1 SGDLS and CDR2 YYNGEE. The trim removed 2 bases at V and 10 bases at J, leaving 9 bases unmatched.

The chain couples TRBV10-3 to TRBJ2-5; TRBD2 might be the D (6 bases). The CDR3 spans 14 residues. Germline V gives CDR1 ENHRY, CDR2 SYGVKD. V was clipped by 3 bases and J by 4 bases, with 12 bases between them. The CDR3 sequence is CAISDGREGETQYF. CDR3 nucleotide sequence: TGTGCCATCAGTGATGGGCGGGAAGGAGAGACCCAGTACTTC.